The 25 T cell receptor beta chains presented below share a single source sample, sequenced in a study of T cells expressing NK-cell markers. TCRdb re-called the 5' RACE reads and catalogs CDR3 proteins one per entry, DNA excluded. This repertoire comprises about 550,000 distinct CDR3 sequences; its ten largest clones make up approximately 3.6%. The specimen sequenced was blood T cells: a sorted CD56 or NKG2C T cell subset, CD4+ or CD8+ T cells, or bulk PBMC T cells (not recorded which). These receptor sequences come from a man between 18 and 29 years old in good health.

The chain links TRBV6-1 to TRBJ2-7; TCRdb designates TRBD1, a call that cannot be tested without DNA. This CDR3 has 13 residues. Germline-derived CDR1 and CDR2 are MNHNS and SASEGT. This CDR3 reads CASMEQGSYEQYF.

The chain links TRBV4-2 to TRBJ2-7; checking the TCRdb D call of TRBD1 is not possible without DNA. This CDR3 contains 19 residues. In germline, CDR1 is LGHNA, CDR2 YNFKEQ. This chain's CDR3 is CASSLGPGRGRSSSYEQYF.

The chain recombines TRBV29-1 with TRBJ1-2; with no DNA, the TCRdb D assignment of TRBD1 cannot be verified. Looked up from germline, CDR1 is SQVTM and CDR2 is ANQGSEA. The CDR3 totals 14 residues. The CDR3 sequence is CSVTDRGKRVGYTF.

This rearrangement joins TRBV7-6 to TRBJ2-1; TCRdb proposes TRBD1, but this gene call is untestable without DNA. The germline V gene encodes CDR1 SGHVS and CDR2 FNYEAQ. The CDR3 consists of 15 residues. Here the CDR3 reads CASSRQGRIHNEQFF.

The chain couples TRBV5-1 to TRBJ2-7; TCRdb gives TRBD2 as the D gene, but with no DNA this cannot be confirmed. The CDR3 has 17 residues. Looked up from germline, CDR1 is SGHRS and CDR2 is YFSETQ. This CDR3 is CASSLAVELAGVPEQYF.

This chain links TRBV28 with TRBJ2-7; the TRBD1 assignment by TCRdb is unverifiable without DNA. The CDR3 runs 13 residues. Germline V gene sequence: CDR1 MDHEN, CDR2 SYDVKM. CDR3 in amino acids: CASNRQGGVEQYF.

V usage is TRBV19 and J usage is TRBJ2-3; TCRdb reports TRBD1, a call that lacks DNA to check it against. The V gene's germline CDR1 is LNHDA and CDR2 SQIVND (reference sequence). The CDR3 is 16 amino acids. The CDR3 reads CASSLIGTGIGVTQYF.

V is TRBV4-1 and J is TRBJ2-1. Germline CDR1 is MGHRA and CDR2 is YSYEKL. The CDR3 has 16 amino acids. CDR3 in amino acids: CASSQGGEGPYNEQFF.

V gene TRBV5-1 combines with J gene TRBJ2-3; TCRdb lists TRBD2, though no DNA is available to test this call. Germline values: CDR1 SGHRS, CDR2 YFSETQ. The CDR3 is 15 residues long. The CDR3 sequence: CASSFEGGPSDTQYF.

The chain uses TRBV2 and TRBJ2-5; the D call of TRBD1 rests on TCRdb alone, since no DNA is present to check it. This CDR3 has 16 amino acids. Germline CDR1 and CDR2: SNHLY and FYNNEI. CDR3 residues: CASGRTGTPGGETQYF.

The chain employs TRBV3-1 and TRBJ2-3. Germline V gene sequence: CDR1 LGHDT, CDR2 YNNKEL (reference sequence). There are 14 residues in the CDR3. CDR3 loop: CASSQVLGPDTQYF.

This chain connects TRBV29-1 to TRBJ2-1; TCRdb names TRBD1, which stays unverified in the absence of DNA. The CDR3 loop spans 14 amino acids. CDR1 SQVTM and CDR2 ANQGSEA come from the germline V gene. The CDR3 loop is CSVLRGFDRVEQFF.

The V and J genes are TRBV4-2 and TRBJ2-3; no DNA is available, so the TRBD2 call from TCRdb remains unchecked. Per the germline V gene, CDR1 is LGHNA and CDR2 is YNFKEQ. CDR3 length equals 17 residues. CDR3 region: CASSQVSSVEGTDTQYF.

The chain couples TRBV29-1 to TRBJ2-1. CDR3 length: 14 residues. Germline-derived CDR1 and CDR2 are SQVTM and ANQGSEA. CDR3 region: CSVASGTVYNEQFF.

CDR3 amino acids: CASSLLHRVGEQFF. The V call is TRBV11-2, the J call TRBJ2-1; TCRdb indicates TRBD1, and absent DNA this call remains unverified. The CDR3 is made up of 14 amino acids. Per germline, CDR1 SGHAT and CDR2 FQNNGV.

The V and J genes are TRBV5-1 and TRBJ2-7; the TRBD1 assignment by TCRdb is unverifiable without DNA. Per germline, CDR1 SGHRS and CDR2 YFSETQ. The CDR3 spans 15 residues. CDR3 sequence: CASSRPGQGAHEQYF.

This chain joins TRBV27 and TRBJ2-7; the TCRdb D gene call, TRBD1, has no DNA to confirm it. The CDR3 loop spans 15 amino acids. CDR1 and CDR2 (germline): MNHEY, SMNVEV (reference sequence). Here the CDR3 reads CASSLYGQGADEQYF.

The CDR3 is CGYRESGDTQYF. The J gene is TRBJ2-3, the V gene TRBV29-1; checking the TCRdb D call of TRBD1 is not possible without DNA. The CDR3 covers 12 residues. Germline V CDR1 and CDR2: SQVTM, ANQGSEA.

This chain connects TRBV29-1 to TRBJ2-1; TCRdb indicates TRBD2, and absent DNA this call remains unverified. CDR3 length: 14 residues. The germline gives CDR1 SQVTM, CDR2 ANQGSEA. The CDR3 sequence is CSVEDLSGRNEQFF.

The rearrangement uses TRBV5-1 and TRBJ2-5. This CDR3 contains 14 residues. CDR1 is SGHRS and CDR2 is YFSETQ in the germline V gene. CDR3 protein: CASSLDLVQETQYF.

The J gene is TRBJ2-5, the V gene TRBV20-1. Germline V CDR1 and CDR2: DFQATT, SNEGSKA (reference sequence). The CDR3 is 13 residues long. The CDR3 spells CSAYSRVGETQYF.

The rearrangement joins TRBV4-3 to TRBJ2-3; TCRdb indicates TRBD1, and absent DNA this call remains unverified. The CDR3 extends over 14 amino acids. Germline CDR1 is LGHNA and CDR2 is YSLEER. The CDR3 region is CASSNDRGTDTQYF.

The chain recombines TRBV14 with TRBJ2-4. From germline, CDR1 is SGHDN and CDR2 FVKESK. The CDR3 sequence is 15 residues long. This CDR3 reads CASSLPGLGKNIQYF.

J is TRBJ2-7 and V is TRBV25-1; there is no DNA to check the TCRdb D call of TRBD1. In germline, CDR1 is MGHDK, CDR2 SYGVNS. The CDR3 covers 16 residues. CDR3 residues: CASSEAGTGGPHEQYF.

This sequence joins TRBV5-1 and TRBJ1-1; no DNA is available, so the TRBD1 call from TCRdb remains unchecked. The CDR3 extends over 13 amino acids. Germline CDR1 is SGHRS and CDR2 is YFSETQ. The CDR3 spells CASSHTGEVGAFF.